These 17 T cell receptor beta chains were all obtained from the same sample, sequenced in a study of shared clonotypes between healthy human individuals. Clones were read by immunoSEQ multiplex PCR, and TCRdb kept only the in-frame ones, dropping some. The sample lists a few hundred thousand clones; about 96% were seen once. The sample comprised memory CD8+ T cells sorted from blood. Subset denoted: CD45RO+ cells pooled with CCR7-negative TemRA cells. The receptor source for this set is a man aged 25 to 40 in good health.

This chain connects TRBV10-3 to TRBJ2-5; the D is unclear. Trimming left V 3 bases short and J 2 bases short, with 10 bases between. CDR1 is ENHRY and CDR2 is SYGVKD in the germline V gene. This CDR3 comprises 14 residues. CDR3 sequence: CAISDFLGQETQYF. The CDR3 coding sequence is TGTGCCATCAGTGATTTTCTGGGGCAAGAGACCCAGTACTTC.

The V and J genes are TRBV7-2 and TRBJ2-7, with TRBD1 matching 9 bases. CDR3 length equals 16 residues. Germline CDR1 and CDR2: SGHTA and FQGNSA. The V segment lost 1 base and the J segment 5 bases; nucleotides outside the gene matches: 9. The CDR3 loop reads CASSLERGTGTHEQYF. The CDR3, as DNA: TGTGCCAGCAGCTTAGAAAGAGGGACAGGGACCCACGAGCAGTACTTC. The full variable domain, its missing parts supplied by reference TRBV7-2 and TRBJ2-7, is GAGVSQSPSNKVTEKGKDVELRCDPISGHTALYWYRQSLGQGLEFLIYFQGNSAPDKSGLPSDRFSAERTGGSVSTLTIQRTQQEDSAVYLCASSLERGTGTHEQYFGPGTRLTVT.

The chain joins TRBV7-8 to TRBJ2-2; 8 positions agree with TRBD2. The V gene's germline CDR1 is SGHVS and CDR2 FQNEAQ. The junction had 8 bases not matched to a gene; V was cut back by 5 bases and J by 6 bases. This CDR3 contains 15 residues. The chain's CDR3 is CASSALGLGSGELFF. DNA for the CDR3: TGTGCCAGCAGCGCCTTGGGACTAGGATCCGGGGAGCTGTTTTTT.

The chain links TRBV11-2 to TRBJ2-5; 9 bases align to TRBD1. Germline V gene sequence: CDR1 SGHAT, CDR2 FQNNGV. There are 13 residues in the CDR3. J gave up 7 bases and V 6 bases, and 6 bases lay outside the gene matches. CDR3 region: CASRRDREGTQYF. CDR3 DNA: TGTGCCAGCAGGAGGGACAGGGAGGGGACCCAGTACTTC. Variable domain in full (rest from reference TRBV11-2 and TRBJ2-5): EAGVAQSPRYKIIEKRQSVAFWCNPISGHATLYWYQQILGQGPKLLIQFQNNGVVDDSQLPKDRFSAERLKGVDSTLKIQPAKLEDSAVYLCASRRDREGTQYFGPGTRLLVL.

The CDR3 region is CASSRSSADTQYF. In nucleotides, the CDR3 is TGTGCCAGCAGCCGATCTAGCGCAGATACGCAGTATTTT. The chain is built from TRBV6-5 and TRBJ2-3; D is possibly TRBD2 (6 bases). V dropped 6 bases and J dropped 4 bases, with 11 bases sitting between them. CDR1 and CDR2 from the germline V gene are MNHEY and SVGAGI. This CDR3 has 13 amino acids.

This chain uses TRBV9 with TRBJ2-7, with D maybe TRBD2 (6 bases). The germline CDR1 and CDR2 sequences are SGDLS and YYNGEE. Trimming shortened V by 0 bases and J by 2 bases, and 18 bases separated the two germline ends. The CDR3 runs 17 residues. Here the CDR3 reads CASSVDDRAGLPYEQYF. For the CDR3, the DNA is TGTGCCAGCAGCGTAGACGATCGGGCGGGACTGCCCTACGAGCAGTACTTC.

In its sample, this clone was seen once. V gene TRBV27 combines with J gene TRBJ2-7, with D maybe TRBD2 (6 bases). Per the germline V gene, CDR1 is MNHEY and CDR2 is SMNVEV (reference sequence). CDR3 length: 13 amino acids. Trimming took 4 bases from V and 5 from J, leaving 12 bases between them. CDR3 in DNA: TGTGCCAGCAGTTCCGGGACTCACGACGAGCAGTACTTC. Translating gives CASSSGTHDEQYF.

The chain combines TRBV2 with TRBJ1-4, with TRBD1 identical over 7 bases. This CDR3 comprises 16 residues. With 2 bases clipped from V and 6 bases from J, the junction kept 9 bases outside the gene matches. Germline V gene lookup returns CDR1 SNHLY and CDR2 FYNNEI. CDR3 amino acids: CASSEFPGQPDEKLFF. The DNA of the CDR3 is TGTGCCAGCAGTGAATTTCCGGGACAGCCTGATGAAAAACTGTTTTTT.

The rearrangement uses TRBV13 and TRBJ2-7; a possible D gene is TRBD2 (6 bases). The germline CDR1 and CDR2 sequences are PRHDT and FYEKMQ (reference sequence). The CDR3 runs to 14 residues. With 1 base removed from V and 1 base from J, the gap between germline ends came to 8 bases. CDR3 DNA: TGTGCCAGCAGCTTAGTACTAGCTTCCTACGAGCAGTACTTC. This encodes CASSLVLASYEQYF.

This chain joins TRBV5-8 and TRBJ2-1; 7 bases align to TRBD1. Trimming at V came to 7 bases and at J to 4 bases, leaving 5 bases not matched to a gene. CDR1 is SGHTS, CDR2 YDEGEE, per germline. The CDR3 contains 13 residues. DNA of the CDR3: TGTGCCAGCCGCAACAGGGGTTACAATGAGCAGTTCTTC. Its translation: CASRNRGYNEQFF.

The V gene is TRBV18, the J gene TRBJ2-1, with TRBD2 matching over 11 bases. V was pared by 1 base and J by 5 bases, with 1 base of the junction left unmatched. CDR3 length equals 15 residues. CDR1 and CDR2 from the germline V gene are KGHSH and LQKENI. The CDR3 here is CASSPLGLADNEQFF. The CDR3 nucleotides are TGTGCCAGCTCACCACTGGGACTAGCGGACAATGAGCAGTTCTTC.

This clone has only one observation. This chain joins TRBV4-1 and TRBJ1-4; D uncertain. The V end was cut by 4 bases, the J end by 0 bases, with 15 bases between. The germline V gene encodes CDR1 MGHRA and CDR2 YSYEKL. This CDR3 has 17 residues. Here the CDR3 reads CASSRTPVISTNEKLFF. The CDR3 nucleotides read TGCGCCAGCAGCCGTACACCAGTCATTTCAACTAATGAAAAACTGTTTTTT.

The V call is TRBV25-1, the J call TRBJ2-1, with 14 nucleotides matching TRBD2. The V gene's germline CDR1 is MGHDK and CDR2 SYGVNS. The junction had 16 bases not matched to a gene; V was cut back by 5 bases and J by 10 bases. CDR3 length equals 18 residues. The CDR3 is CASSSLQPGLAGEGEQFF. CDR3 bases: TGTGCCAGCAGTTCCTTGCAACCGGGACTAGCGGGAGAGGGGGAGCAGTTCTTC.

This sequence joins TRBV4-2 and TRBJ2-7, with a weak D call TRBD1 (5 bases). The CDR3 runs to 13 residues. The germline V gene encodes CDR1 LGHNA and CDR2 YNFKEQ. Trimming removed 1 base from V and 4 bases from J, with 8 bases in between. CDR3 loop: CASSQGTGYEQYF. Written as DNA, the CDR3 is TGTGCCAGCAGCCAAGGTACAGGATACGAGCAGTACTTC.

V gene TRBV28 combines with J gene TRBJ1-2; TRBD1 aligns across 8 bases. The CDR3 consists of 14 residues. V lost 2 bases to trimming and J lost 4 bases; unmatched junction nucleotides: 3. Germline CDR1 and CDR2: MDHEN and SYDVKM. CDR3 nucleotide sequence: TGTGCCAGCAGTTTAGGAGGACAGGGCTATGGCTACACCTTC. Translation gives CASSLGGQGYGYTF.

The V call is TRBV28, the J call TRBJ2-7; D is possibly TRBD2 (5 bases). V lost 5 bases to trimming and J lost 9 bases, with 14 bases between them. Germline CDR1 is MDHEN and CDR2 is SYDVKM. The CDR3 consists of 12 residues. The CDR3 DNA follows: TGTGCCAGCAGTCCCAGACTAAATCGGCAGTACTTC. It specifies CASSPRLNRQYF.

The V call is TRBV7-2, the J call TRBJ2-7; unclear D gene. CDR1 is SGHTA and CDR2 is FQGNSA in the germline V gene. The CDR3 totals 14 residues. Trimming took 3 bases from V and 2 from J, leaving 11 bases between them. The CDR3 DNA reads as TGTGCCAGCAGCTTTTCAGGTCCAGCCTACGAGCAGTACTTC. Protein: CASSFSGPAYEQYF.